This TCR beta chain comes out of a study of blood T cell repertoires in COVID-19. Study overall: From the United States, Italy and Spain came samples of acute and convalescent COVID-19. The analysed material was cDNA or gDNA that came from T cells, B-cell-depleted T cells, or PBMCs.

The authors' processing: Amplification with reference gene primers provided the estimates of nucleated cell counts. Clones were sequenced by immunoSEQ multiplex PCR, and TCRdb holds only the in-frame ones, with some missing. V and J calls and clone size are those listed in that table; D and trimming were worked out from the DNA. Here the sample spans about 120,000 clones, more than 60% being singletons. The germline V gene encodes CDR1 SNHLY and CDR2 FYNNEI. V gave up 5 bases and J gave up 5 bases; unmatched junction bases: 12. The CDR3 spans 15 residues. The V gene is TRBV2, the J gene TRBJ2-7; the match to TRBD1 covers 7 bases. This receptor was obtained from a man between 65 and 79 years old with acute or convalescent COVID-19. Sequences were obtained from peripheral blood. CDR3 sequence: CASSYRTGRSHEQYF. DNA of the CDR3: TGTGCCAGCAGTTACCGGACAGGTCGAAGCCACGAGCAGTACTTC.